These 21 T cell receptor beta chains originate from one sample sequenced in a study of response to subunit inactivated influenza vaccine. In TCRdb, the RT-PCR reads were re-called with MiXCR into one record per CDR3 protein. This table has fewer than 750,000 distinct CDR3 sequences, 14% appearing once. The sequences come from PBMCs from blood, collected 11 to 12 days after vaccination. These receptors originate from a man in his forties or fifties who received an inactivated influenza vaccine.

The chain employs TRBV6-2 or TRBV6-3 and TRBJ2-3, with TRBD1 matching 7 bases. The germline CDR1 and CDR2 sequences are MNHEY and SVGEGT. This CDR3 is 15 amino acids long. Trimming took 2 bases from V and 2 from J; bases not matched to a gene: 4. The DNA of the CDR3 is TGTGCCAGCAGTTACCGGGGACAGCCCACAGATACGCAGTATTTT. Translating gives CASSYRGQPTDTQYF.

The CDR3 region has the DNA TGTGCCAGCAGCGGCCCCGGGACTAGCGGGAGGTCTGGCGAGCAGTACTTC. Translating it yields CASSGPGTSGRSGEQYF. The rearrangement links TRBV7-2 to TRBJ2-7; 15 bases fit TRBD2. This CDR3 is built from 17 residues. CDR1 and CDR2 (germline): SGHTA, FQGNSA. The ends lost 5 bases at V and 6 bases at J; junction bases unmatched: 11.

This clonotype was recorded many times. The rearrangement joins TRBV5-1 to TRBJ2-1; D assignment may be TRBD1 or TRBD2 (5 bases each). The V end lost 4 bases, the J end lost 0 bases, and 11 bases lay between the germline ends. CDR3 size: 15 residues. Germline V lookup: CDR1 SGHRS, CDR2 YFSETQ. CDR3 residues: CASSNRGASYNEQFF. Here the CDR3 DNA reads TGCGCCAGCAGCAACCGAGGGGCCTCCTACAATGAGCAGTTCTTC. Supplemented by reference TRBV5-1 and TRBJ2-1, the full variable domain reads KAGVTQTPRYLIKTRGQQVTLSCSPISGHRSVSWYQQTPGQGLQFLFEYFSETQRNKGNFPGRFSGRQFSNSRSEMNVSTLELGDSALYLCASSNRGASYNEQFFGPGTRLTVL.

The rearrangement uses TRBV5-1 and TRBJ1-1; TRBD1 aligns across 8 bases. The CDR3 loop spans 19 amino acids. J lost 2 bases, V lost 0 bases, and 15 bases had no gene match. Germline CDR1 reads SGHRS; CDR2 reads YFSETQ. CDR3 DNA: TGCGCCAGCAGCTTGGAACCCCTCCCGGACAGGGAGGGAAACACTGAAGCTTTCTTT. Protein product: CASSLEPLPDREGNTEAFF.

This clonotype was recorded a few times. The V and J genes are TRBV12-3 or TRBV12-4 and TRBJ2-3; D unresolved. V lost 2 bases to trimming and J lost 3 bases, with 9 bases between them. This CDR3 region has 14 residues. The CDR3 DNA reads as TGTGCCAGCAGTTTATCCGTTGTGACAGATACGCAGTATTTT. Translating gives CASSLSVVTDTQYF.

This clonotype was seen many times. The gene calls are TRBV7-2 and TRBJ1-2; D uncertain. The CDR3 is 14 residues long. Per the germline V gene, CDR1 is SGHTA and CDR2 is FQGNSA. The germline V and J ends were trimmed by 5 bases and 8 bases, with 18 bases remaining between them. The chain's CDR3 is CASSATISGRGYTF. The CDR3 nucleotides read TGTGCCAGCAGCGCTACAATCTCGGGTCGGGGCTACACCTTC.

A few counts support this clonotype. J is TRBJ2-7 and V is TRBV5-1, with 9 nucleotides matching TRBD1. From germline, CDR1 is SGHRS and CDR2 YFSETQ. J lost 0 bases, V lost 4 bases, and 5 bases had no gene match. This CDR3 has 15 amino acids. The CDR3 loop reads CASSQGTGTSYEQYF. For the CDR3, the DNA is TGCGCCAGCAGCCAGGGGACAGGGACCTCCTACGAGCAGTACTTC.

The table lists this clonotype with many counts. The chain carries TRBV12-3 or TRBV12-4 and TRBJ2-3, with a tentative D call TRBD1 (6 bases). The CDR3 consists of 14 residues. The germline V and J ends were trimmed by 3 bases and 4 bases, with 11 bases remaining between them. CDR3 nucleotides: TGTGCCAGCAGTTTTGGGGCAGGGGCAGATACGCAGTATTTT. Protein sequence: CASSFGAGADTQYF.

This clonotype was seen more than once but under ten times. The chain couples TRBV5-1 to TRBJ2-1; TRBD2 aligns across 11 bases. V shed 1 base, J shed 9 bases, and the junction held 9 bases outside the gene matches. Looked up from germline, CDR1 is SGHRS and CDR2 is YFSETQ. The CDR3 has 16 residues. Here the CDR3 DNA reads TGCGCCAGCAGCTTGTTCGGGACTAGCGGTTCTGTTGAGCAGTTCTTC. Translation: CASSLFGTSGSVEQFF.

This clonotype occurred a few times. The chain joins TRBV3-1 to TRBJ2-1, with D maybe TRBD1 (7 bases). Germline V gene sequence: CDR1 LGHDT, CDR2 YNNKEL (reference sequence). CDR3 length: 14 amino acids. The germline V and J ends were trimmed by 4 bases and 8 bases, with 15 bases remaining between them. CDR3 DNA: TGTGCCAGCAGCCGACTAGGGGGCCAGGATGAGCAGTTCTTC. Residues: CASSRLGGQDEQFF.

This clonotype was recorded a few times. The CDR3 bases are TGCAGTGCCCGAGCGCAGGGGGACACTAGCGGACCAACCTACGAGCAGTACTTC. Translated, it gives CSARAQGDTSGPTYEQYF. The gene calls are TRBV20-1 and TRBJ2-7, with D possibly being TRBD2 (8 bases). The CDR3 covers 18 residues. Germline values: CDR1 DFQATT, CDR2 SNEGSKA (reference sequence). V lost 6 bases and J lost 2, with 29 bases in between.

The CDR3 DNA reads TGCGCCAGCAGCCTAATGGGTGGGGCCTCCTACAATGAGCAGTTCTTC. Protein: CASSLMGGASYNEQFF. This chain uses TRBV5-1 with TRBJ2-1; perhaps TRBD1 as D (5 bases). Per the germline V gene, CDR1 is SGHRS and CDR2 is YFSETQ. V dropped 4 bases and J dropped 0 bases, with 14 bases sitting between them. The CDR3 is made up of 16 amino acids.

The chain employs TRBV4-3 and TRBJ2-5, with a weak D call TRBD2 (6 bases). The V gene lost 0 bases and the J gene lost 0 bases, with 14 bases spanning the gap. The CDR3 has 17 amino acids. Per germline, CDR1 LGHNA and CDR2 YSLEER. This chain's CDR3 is CASSQDGRGTNQETQYF. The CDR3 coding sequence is TGCGCCAGCAGCCAAGACGGGCGCGGGACGAACCAAGAGACCCAGTACTTC.

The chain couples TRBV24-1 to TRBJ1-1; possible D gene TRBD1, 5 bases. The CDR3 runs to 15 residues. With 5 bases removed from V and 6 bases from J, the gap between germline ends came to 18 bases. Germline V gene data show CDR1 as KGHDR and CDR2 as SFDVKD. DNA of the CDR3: TGTGCCACCAGTGGCGGGGCCGGGAAGGTGGCTGAAGCTTTCTTT. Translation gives CATSGGAGKVAEAFF.

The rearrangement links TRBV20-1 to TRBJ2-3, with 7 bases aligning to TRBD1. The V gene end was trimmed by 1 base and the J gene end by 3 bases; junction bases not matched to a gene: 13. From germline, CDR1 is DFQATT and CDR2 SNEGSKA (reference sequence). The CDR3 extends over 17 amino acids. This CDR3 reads CSARAPYRNRGTDTQYF. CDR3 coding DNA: TGCAGTGCTAGAGCCCCATACAGGAACAGGGGAACAGATACGCAGTATTTT.

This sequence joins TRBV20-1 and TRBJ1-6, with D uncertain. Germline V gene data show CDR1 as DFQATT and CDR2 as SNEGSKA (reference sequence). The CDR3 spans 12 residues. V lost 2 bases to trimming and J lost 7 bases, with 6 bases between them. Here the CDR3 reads CSARTQNSPLHF. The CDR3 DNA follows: TGCAGTGCTAGAACACAAAATTCACCCCTCCACTTT.

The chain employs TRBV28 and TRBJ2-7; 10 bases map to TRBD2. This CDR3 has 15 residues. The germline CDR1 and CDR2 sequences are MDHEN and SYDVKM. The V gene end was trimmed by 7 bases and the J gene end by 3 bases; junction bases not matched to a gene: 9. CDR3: CASTPRPSGGYEQYF. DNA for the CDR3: TGTGCCAGCACCCCACGGCCTAGCGGGGGCTACGAGCAGTACTTC.

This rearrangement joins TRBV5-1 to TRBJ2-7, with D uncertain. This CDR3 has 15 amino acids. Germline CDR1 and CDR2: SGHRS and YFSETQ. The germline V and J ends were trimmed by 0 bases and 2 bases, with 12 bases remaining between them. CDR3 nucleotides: TGCGCCAGCAGCTTGGGCGGTGCGGATACCTACGAGCAGTACTTC. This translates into CASSLGGADTYEQYF.

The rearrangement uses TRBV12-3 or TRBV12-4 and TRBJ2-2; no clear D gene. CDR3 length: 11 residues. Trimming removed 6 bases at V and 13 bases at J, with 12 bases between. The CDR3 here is CASSTLMGLFF. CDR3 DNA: TGTGCCAGCAGCACACTTATGGGGCTGTTTTTT.

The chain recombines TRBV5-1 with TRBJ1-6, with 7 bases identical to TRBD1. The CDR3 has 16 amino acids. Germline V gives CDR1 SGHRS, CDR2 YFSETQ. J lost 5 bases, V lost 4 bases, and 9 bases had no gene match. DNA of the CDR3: TGCGCCAGCAGCAATAACCTGGGACAGAATAATTCACCCCTCCACTTT. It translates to CASSNNLGQNNSPLHF.

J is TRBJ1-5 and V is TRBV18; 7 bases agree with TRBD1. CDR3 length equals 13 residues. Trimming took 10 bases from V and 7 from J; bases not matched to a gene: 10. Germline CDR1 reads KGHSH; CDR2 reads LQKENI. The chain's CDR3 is CATLEGAGQPQHF. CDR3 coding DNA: TGTGCCACCCTTGAGGGGGCAGGACAGCCCCAGCATTTT. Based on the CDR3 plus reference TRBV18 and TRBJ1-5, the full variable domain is NAGVMQNPRHLVRRRGQEARLRCSPMKGHSHVYWYRQLPEEGLKFMVYLQKENIIDESGMPKERFSAEFPKEGPSILRIQQVVRGDSAAYFCATLEGAGQPQHFGDGTRLSIL.